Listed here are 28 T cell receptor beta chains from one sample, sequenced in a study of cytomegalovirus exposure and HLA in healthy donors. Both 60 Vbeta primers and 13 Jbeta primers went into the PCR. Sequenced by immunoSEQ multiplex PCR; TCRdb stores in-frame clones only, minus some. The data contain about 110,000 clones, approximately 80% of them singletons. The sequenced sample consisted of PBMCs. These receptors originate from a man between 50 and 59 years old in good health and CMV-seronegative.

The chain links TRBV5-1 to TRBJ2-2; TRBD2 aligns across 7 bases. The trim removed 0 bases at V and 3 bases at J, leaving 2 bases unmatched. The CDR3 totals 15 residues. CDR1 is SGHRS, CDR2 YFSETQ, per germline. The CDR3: CASSLGLADTGELFF. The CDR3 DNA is TGCGCCAGCAGCTTGGGGCTAGCGGACACCGGGGAGCTGTTTTTT. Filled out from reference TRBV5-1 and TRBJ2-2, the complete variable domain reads KAGVTQTPRYLIKTRGQQVTLSCSPISGHRSVSWYQQTPGQGLQFLFEYFSETQRNKGNFPGRFSGRQFSNSRSEMNVSTLELGDSALYLCASSLGLADTGELFFGEGSRLTVL.

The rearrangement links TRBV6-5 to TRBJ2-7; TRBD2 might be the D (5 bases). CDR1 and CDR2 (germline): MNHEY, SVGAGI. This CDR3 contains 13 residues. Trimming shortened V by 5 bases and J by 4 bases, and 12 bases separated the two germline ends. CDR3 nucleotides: TGTGCCAGCAGTAGGACCGGGGTGTACGAGCAGTACTTC. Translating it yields CASSRTGVYEQYF.

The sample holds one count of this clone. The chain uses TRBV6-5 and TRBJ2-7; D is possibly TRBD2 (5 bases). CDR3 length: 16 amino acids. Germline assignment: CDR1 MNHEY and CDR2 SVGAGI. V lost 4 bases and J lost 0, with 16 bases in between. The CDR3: CASSSPGSESSYEQYF. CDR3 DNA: TGTGCCAGCAGTTCGCCGGGGTCGGAGAGCTCCTACGAGCAGTACTTC.

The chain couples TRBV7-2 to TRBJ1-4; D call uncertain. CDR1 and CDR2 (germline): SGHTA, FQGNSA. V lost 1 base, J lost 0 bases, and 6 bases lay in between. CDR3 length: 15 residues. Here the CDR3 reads CASSLGATTNEKLFF. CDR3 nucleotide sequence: TGTGCCAGCAGCTTAGGAGCGACAACTAATGAAAAACTGTTTTTT.

The CDR3 sequence: CASRTRDGWGVTQYF. CDR3 coding DNA: TGTGCCAGCAGGACCCGGGATGGGTGGGGGGTGACCCAGTACTTC. The V and J genes are TRBV27 and TRBJ2-5; D is perhaps TRBD2 (6 bases). This CDR3 is 15 amino acids long. Germline V gene data show CDR1 as MNHEY and CDR2 as SMNVEV (reference sequence). Trimming took off 6 bases at V and 7 bases at J, with 21 bases between the two ends.

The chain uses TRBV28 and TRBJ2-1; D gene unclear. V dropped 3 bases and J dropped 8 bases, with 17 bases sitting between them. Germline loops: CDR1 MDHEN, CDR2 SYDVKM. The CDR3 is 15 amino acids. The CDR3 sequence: CASSFRLPRDDEQFF. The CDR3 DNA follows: TGTGCCAGCAGTTTTCGACTTCCCCGAGACGATGAGCAGTTCTTC.

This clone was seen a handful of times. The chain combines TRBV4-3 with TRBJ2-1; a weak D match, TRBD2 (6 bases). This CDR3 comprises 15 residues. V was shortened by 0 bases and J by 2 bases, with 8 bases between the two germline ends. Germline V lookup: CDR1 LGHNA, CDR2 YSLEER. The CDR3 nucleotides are TGCGCCAGCAGCCAAGATAGCGGTCCCTACAATGAGCAGTTCTTC. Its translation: CASSQDSGPYNEQFF.

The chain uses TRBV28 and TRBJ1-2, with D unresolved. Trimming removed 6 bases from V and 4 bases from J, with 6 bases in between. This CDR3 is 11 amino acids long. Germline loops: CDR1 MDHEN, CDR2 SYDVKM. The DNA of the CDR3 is TGTGCCAGCAGGCAGGCCTATGGCTACACCTTC. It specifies CASRQAYGYTF.

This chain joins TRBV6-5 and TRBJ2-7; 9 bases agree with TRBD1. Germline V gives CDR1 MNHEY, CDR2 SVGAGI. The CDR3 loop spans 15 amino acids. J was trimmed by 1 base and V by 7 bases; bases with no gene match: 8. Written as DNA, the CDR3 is TGTGCCAGCACCCCCGGACAGGGGAGATCCTACGAGCAGTACTTC. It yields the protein CASTPGQGRSYEQYF.

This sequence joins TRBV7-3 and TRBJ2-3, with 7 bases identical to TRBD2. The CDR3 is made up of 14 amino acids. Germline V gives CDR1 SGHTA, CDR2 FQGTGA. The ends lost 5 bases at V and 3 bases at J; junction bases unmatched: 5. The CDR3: CASSPGLETDTQYF. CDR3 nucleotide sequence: TGTGCCAGCAGCCCAGGACTAGAAACAGATACGCAGTATTTT.

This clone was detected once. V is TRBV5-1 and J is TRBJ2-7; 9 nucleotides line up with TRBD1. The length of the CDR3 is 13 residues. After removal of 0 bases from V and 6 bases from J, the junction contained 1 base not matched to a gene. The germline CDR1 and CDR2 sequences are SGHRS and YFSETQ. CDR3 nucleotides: TGCGCCAGCAGCTTGGACAGGGGGCGCGAGCAGTACTTC. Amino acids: CASSLDRGREQYF.

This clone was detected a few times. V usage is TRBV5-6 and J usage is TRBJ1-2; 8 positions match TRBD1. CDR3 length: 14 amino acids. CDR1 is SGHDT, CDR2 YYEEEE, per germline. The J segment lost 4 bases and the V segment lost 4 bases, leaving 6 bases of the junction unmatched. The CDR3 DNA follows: TGTGCCAGCAGCCCTACCCAGGGGGCCTATGGCTACACCTTC. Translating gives CASSPTQGAYGYTF. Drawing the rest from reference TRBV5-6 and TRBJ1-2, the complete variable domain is DAGVTQSPTHLIKTRGQQVTLRCSPKSGHDTVSWYQQALGQGPQFIFQYYEEEERQRGNFPDRFSGHQFPNYSSELNVNALLLGDSALYLCASSPTQGAYGYTFGSGTRLTVV.

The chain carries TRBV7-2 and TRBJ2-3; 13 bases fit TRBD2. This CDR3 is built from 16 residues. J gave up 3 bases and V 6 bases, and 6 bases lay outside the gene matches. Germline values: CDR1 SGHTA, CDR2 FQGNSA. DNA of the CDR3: TGTGCCAGCAGTCCCCGGACTAGCGGGAGAACAGATACGCAGTATTTT. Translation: CASSPRTSGRTDTQYF.

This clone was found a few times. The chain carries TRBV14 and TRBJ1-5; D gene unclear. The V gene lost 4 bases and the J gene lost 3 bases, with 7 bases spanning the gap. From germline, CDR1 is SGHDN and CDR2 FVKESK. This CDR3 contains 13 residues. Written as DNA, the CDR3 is TGTGCCAGCAGCCCGTCCCCCAATCAGCCCCAGCATTTT. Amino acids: CASSPSPNQPQHF. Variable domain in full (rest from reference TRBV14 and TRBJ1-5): EAGVTQFPSHSVIEKGQTVTLRCDPISGHDNLYWYRRVMGKEIKFLLHFVKESKQDESGMPNNRFLAERTGGTYSTLKVQPAELEDSGVYFCASSPSPNQPQHFGDGTRLSIL.

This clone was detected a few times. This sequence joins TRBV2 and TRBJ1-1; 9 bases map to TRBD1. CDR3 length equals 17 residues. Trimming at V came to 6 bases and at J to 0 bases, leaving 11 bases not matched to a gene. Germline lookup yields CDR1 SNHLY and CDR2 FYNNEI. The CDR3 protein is CASSGPGQGPMNTEAFF. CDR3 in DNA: TGTGCCAGCAGCGGTCCCGGACAGGGGCCTATGAACACTGAAGCTTTCTTT.

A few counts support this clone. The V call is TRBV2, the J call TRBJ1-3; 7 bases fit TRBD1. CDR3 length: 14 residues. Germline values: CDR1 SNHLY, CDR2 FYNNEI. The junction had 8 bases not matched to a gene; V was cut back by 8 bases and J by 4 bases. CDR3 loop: CASLNQGDGNTIYF. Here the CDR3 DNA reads TGTGCCAGCCTTAACCAGGGGGACGGAAACACCATATATTTT.

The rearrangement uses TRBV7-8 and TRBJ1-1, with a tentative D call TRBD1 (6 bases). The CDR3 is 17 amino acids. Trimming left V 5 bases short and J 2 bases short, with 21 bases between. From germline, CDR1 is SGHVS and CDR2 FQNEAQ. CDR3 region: CASSQTEVARGNTEAFF. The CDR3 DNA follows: TGTGCCAGCAGCCAGACCGAAGTTGCCAGGGGTAACACTGAAGCTTTCTTT.

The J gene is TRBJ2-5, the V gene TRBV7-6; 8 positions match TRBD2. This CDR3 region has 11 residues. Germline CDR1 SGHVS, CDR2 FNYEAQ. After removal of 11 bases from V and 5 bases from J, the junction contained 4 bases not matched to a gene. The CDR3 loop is CAVLAAETQYF. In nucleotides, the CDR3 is TGTGCCGTACTAGCGGCGGAGACCCAGTACTTC.

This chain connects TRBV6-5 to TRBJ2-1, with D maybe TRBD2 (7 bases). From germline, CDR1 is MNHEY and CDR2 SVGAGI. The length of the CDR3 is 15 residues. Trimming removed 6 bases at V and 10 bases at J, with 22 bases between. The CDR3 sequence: CASRPPGLTQGEQFF. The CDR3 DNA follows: TGTGCCAGCAGGCCACCGGGACTAACCCAGGGGGAGCAGTTCTTC.

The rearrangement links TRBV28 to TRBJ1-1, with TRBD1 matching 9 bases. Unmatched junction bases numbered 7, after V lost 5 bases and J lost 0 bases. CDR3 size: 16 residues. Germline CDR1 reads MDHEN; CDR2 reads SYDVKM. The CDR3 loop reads CASSPLRTGVNTEAFF. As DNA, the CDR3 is TGTGCCAGCAGTCCACTGCGGACAGGGGTGAACACTGAAGCTTTCTTT.

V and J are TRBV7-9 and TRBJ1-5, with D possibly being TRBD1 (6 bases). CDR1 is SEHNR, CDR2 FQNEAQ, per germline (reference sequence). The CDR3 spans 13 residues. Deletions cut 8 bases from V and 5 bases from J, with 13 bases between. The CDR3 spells CASGDEGDQPQHF. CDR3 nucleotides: TGTGCCAGCGGAGACGAGGGGGATCAGCCCCAGCATTTT.

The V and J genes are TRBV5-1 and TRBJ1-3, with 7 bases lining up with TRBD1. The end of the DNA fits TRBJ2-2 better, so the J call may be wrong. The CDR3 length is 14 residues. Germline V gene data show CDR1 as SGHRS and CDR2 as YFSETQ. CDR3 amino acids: CASTPGQITGELFF. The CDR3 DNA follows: TGCGCCAGCACCCCGGGACAGATCACCGGGGAGCTGTTTTTT.

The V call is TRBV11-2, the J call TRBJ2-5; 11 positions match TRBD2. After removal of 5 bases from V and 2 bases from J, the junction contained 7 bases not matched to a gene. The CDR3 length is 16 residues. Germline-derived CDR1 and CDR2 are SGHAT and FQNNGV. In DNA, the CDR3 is TGTGCCAGCAGCCCAGGGACTAGCGGATTTCAAGAGACCCAGTACTTC. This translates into CASSPGTSGFQETQYF.

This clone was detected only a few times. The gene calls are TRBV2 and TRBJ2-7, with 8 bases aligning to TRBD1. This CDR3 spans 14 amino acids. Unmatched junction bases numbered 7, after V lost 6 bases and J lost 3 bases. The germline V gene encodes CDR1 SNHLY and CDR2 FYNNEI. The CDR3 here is CASSFQGAGYEQYF. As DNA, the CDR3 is TGTGCCAGCAGCTTCCAGGGGGCCGGCTACGAGCAGTACTTC.

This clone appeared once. The CDR3 nucleotides read TGTGCCAGCAGTTACTACCCCGGGGATCAGCCCCAGCATTTT. Amino acids: CASSYYPGDQPQHF. The chain is built from TRBV6-6 and TRBJ1-5, with D hard to call. The CDR3 consists of 14 residues. From germline, CDR1 is MNHNY and CDR2 SVGAGI (reference sequence). V was trimmed by 1 base and J by 5 bases, leaving 9 bases between them.

The CDR3 region is CSVVGRTSTDTQYF. The CDR3 DNA follows: TGCAGCGTTGTTGGCAGGACAAGCACAGATACGCAGTATTTT. The chain couples TRBV29-1 to TRBJ2-3; the D gene is possibly TRBD1 (5 bases). CDR3 length: 14 amino acids. The V end lost 4 bases, the J end lost 0 bases, and 11 bases lay between the germline ends. CDR1 and CDR2 (germline): SQVTM, ANQGSEA.

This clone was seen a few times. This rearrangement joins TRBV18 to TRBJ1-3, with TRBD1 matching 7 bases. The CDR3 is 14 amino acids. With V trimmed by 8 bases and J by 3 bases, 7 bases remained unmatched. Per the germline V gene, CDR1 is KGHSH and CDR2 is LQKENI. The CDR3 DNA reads TGTGCCAGCGCGACGACAGGGAATGGAAACACCATATATTTT. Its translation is CASATTGNGNTIYF.

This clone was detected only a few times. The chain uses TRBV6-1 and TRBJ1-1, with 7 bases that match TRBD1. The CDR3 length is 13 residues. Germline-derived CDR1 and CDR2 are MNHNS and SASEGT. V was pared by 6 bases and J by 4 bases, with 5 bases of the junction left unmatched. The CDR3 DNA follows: TGTGCCAGCAGCGCTAGACAGGGCACTGAAGCTTTCTTT. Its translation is CASSARQGTEAFF.